The 15 T cell receptor beta chains in this list originate from one sample, sequenced in a study of blood T cell repertoires in COVID-19. TCRdb keeps only in-frame clones here, not all; method: immunoSEQ multiplex PCR. The sample shows 210,000 or so clones, less than 90% of them seen only once. The sample was peripheral blood. The receptors come from a human donor in a cohort sampled during active COVID-19.

The rearrangement links TRBV27 to TRBJ1-2; TRBD1 matches 7 bases. CDR1 MNHEY and CDR2 SMNVEV come from the germline V gene (reference sequence). V lost 7 bases and J lost 8; bases outside the gene matches: 7. This CDR3 has 12 amino acids. The CDR3 loop is CASKTPGGGYTF. DNA of the CDR3: TGTGCCAGCAAGACTCCAGGGGGAGGCTACACCTTC.

The chain combines TRBV11-2 with TRBJ1-3, with 8 bases matching TRBD1. J gave up 0 bases and V 5 bases, and 6 bases lay outside the gene matches. The CDR3 is 16 amino acids. Germline-derived CDR1 and CDR2 are SGHAT and FQNNGV. CDR3 DNA: TGTGCCAGCAGCGGCCGGACAGGGCACTCTGGAAACACCATATATTTT. Translation gives CASSGRTGHSGNTIYF.

About this clone itself: The sample carries other DNA sequences with the same CDR3. This sequence joins TRBV19 and TRBJ1-1, with a tentative D call TRBD1 (5 bases). The germline V and J ends were trimmed by 5 bases and 3 bases, with 10 bases remaining between them. CDR1 is LNHDA and CDR2 is SQIVND in the germline V gene (reference sequence). The length of the CDR3 is 13 residues. For the CDR3, the DNA is TGTGCCAGTAGTTCGACGGGGGACACTGAAGCTTTCTTT. Its protein is CASSSTGDTEAFF. Full variable domain (remainder filled in from reference TRBV19 and TRBJ1-1): DGGITQSPKYLFRKEGQNVTLSCEQNLNHDAMYWYRQDPGQGLRLIYYSQIVNDFQKGDIAEGYSVSREKKESFPLTVTSAQKNPTAFYLCASSSTGDTEAFFGQGTRLTVV.

The rearrangement links TRBV3-1 (or the pseudogene TRBV3-2) to TRBJ2-3, with 9 bases fitting TRBD2. From germline, CDR1 is LGHDT and CDR2 YNNKEL (reference sequence). This CDR3 has 21 residues. V gave up 3 bases and J gave up 3 bases; unmatched junction bases: 22. The CDR3 DNA is TGTGCCAGCAGCCAGTATACAGGGATGGGTCCCGGCGGGAGGGAAACAGATACGCAGTATTTT. Its translation: CASSQYTGMGPGGRETDTQYF.

The gene calls are TRBV19 and TRBJ1-1; D unclear. Between the trimmed V and J ends, which lost 4 bases and 1 base, there was a span of 10 bases. Germline assignment: CDR1 LNHDA and CDR2 SQIVND (reference sequence). CDR3 length equals 14 residues. In DNA, the CDR3 is TGTGCCAGTAGTACCTTAGCGGGGAACACTGAAGCTTTCTTT. Its protein is CASSTLAGNTEAFF.

This clone was observed once. The chain links TRBV10-3 to TRBJ2-3; D is perhaps TRBD2 (5 bases). Germline lookup yields CDR1 ENHRY and CDR2 SYGVKD. V lost 6 bases and J lost 6, with 16 bases in between. This CDR3 comprises 14 residues. The CDR3, as DNA: TGTGCCATCAGGCAAGTGTCTCGCGGGGATACGCAGTATTTT. Translating it yields CAIRQVSRGDTQYF.

The table lists this clone with a count of one. The rearrangement joins TRBV19 to TRBJ2-2; tentatively, D is TRBD1 (5 bases). Germline CDR1 LNHDA, CDR2 SQIVND (reference sequence). The CDR3 is made up of 14 amino acids. V lost 3 bases to trimming and J lost 4 bases, with 9 bases between them. CDR3 bases: TGTGCCAGTAGTATCCAGGGCGTCACCGGGGAGCTGTTTTTT. This translates into CASSIQGVTGELFF.

The chain has TRBV3-1 (or the pseudogene TRBV3-2) and TRBJ2-7, with 8 bases identical to TRBD1. Germline loops: CDR1 LGHDT, CDR2 YNNKEL (reference sequence). The CDR3 contains 14 residues. The CDR3 reads CASKDRDTGGPFDV. The CDR3, as DNA: TGTGCCAGCAAGGACAGGGACACCGGAGGTCCCTTCGACGTC.

The chain has TRBV27 and TRBJ1-3, with TRBD1 matching over 7 bases. The CDR3 length is 16 residues. Per germline, CDR1 MNHEY and CDR2 SMNVEV (reference sequence). Trimming cost V 6 bases and J 0 bases; bases outside gene matches: 8. CDR3 bases: TGTGCCAGCAGCAGGACAGGACTTAGCTCTGGAAACACCATATATTTT. Protein sequence: CASSRTGLSSGNTIYF.

The rearrangement links TRBV2 to TRBJ1-1; tentatively, D is TRBD1 (5 bases). CDR3 length equals 13 residues. Trimming pared 4 bases from V and 3 bases from J, leaving 9 bases between. The germline V gene encodes CDR1 SNHLY and CDR2 FYNNEI. For the CDR3, the DNA is TGTGCCAGCAGTGTATCAGGGTACACTGAAGCTTTCTTT. Amino acids: CASSVSGYTEAFF. The entire variable domain, with the rest obtained from reference TRBV2 and TRBJ1-1, is as follows: EPEVTQTPSHQVTQMGQEVILRCVPISNHLYFYWYRQILGQKVEFLVSFYNNEISEKSEIFDDQFSVERPDGSNFTLKIRSTKLEDSAMYFCASSVSGYTEAFFGQGTRLTVV.

V and J are TRBV24-1 and TRBJ1-1, with a weak D call TRBD1 (5 bases). CDR3 length: 15 amino acids. Germline lookup yields CDR1 KGHDR and CDR2 SFDVKD. V dropped 1 base and J dropped 5 bases, with 13 bases sitting between them. The CDR3 coding sequence is TGTGCCACCAGTGATTTTCAGGGAGGCAGGACTGAAGCTTTCTTT. The encoded protein is CATSDFQGGRTEAFF.

V usage is TRBV29-1 and J usage is TRBJ1-1, with D uncertain. This CDR3 has 12 residues. The germline V and J ends were trimmed by 5 bases and 5 bases, with 12 bases remaining between them. Germline assignment: CDR1 SQVTM and CDR2 ANQGSEA. CDR3 amino acids: CSVTGFSTEAFF. CDR3 DNA sequence: TGCAGCGTTACCGGTTTCTCGACTGAAGCTTTCTTT.

The rearrangement links TRBV19 to TRBJ1-1; 9 bases fit TRBD1. Trimming removed 4 bases from V and 5 bases from J; junction bases left unmatched: 8. The CDR3 is 15 residues long. Germline CDR1 LNHDA, CDR2 SQIVND (reference sequence). CDR3 DNA: TGTGCCAGTAGTACCTTAAACAGGGGGCGGACTGAAGCTTTCTTT. It specifies CASSTLNRGRTEAFF.

This chain uses TRBV5-5 with TRBJ2-5; tentatively, D is TRBD1 (6 bases). V lost 3 bases and J 5 bases, leaving 8 bases between the germline ends. The germline V gene encodes CDR1 SGHKS and CDR2 YYEKEE (reference sequence). The CDR3 extends over 12 amino acids. The CDR3 loop reads CASSYRVETQYF. The CDR3 nucleotides read TGTGCCAGCAGCTACAGGGTTGAGACCCAGTACTTC.

The chain is built from TRBV28 and TRBJ2-7, with 14 bases fitting TRBD2. J gave up 3 bases and V 6 bases, and 1 base lay outside the gene matches. CDR1 and CDR2 (germline): MDHEN, SYDVKM. CDR3 length equals 14 residues. The DNA for the CDR3 is TGTGCCAGCAGGGGACTAGCGGGAGTCTACGAGCAGTACTTC. Translation gives CASRGLAGVYEQYF. Supplemented by reference TRBV28 and TRBJ2-7, the full variable domain reads DVKVTQSSRYLVKRTGEKVFLECVQDMDHENMFWYRQDPGLGLRLIYFSYDVKMKEKGDIPEGYSVSREKKERFSLILESASTNQTSMYLCASRGLAGVYEQYFGPGTRLTVT.